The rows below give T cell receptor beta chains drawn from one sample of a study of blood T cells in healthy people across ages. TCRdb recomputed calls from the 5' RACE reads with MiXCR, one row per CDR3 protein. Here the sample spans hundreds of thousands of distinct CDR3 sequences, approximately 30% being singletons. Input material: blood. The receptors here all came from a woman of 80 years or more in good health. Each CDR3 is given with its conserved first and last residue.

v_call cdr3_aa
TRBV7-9 CASSLGAGMDYGYTF
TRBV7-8 CASSLRGVGANVLTF
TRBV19 CASSTDRVSYEQYF
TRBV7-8 CASSLRQGLSYEQFF
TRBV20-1 CSAHPGQGAIEAFF
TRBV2 CASSSSGGGETQYF
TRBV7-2 CASSPVILERSSPLHF
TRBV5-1 CASSSLQGASGNTIYF
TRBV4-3 CASSQELVTGMLGANVLTF
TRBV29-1 CSVEEPILYGYTF
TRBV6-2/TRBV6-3 CASRSSGEGEQYF
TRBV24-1 CAPRTRGAAEAFF
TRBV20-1 CSAREFSGDRFYYGYTF
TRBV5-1 CASSDDRGPQYF
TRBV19 CASSIGRGLGEQYF
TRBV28 CASSIQGGGYGYTF
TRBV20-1 CSARGTEAFF
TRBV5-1 CASSRGAQVEGSPLHF
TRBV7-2 CASSPQFTGMNTEAFF
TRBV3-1 CASSQVARAEQYF
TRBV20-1 CSASEGGTKNIQYF
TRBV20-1 CSARGGGWNEQYF
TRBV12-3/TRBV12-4 CASNPRNRAPGNTIYF
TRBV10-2 CASSETDRGTEAFF
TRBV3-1 CASSQGTRNTEAFF
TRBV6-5 CASSYGSGDGNTIYF
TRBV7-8 CASSRGGRGYEQYF
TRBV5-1 CASSLAVGGADTGELFF